These T cell receptor beta chains were read from a single sample in a study of T cells in Graves' hyperthyroidism and ophthalmopathy. TCRdb processed the multiplex PCR reads anew with MiXCR; each CDR3 protein has one entry. The table records under 300,000 distinct CDR3 sequences, roughly 20% of them present only once. Material for sequencing was blood. These receptor sequences come from a man aged 25 to 45 with Graves' ophthalmopathy. CDR3s include the opening cysteine and the closing phenylalanine or tryptophan.

j_call: TRBJ2-7; v_call: TRBV20-1; cdr3_aa: CSAKGQAGEQYF
j_call: TRBJ2-1; v_call: TRBV3-1; cdr3_aa: CASSQDARLAVHNEQFF
j_call: TRBJ2-7; v_call: TRBV28; cdr3_aa: CASSSDRVRQYF
j_call: TRBJ2-7; v_call: TRBV18; cdr3_aa: CASSPSGWDEQYF
j_call: TRBJ2-2; v_call: TRBV7-3; cdr3_aa: CASSPKAGFTGELFF
j_call: TRBJ1-2; v_call: TRBV19; cdr3_aa: CASRPRGGYGYTF
j_call: TRBJ1-5; v_call: TRBV7-6; cdr3_aa: CASSLGQDQPQHF
j_call: TRBJ2-7; v_call: TRBV28; cdr3_aa: CASNKQGAREQYF
j_call: TRBJ2-1; v_call: TRBV27; cdr3_aa: CASRSHNEQFF
j_call: TRBJ1-6; v_call: TRBV27; cdr3_aa: CASSLFRGDNSPLHF
j_call: TRBJ1-2; v_call: TRBV7-9; cdr3_aa: CASNIPRGGYTF
j_call: TRBJ2-7; v_call: TRBV29-1; cdr3_aa: CSVGGDRLEQYF
j_call: TRBJ1-5; v_call: TRBV28; cdr3_aa: CASSMGGRQLFSRNQPQHF
j_call: TRBJ1-1; v_call: TRBV12-3/TRBV12-4; cdr3_aa: CASRPTGDEAFF
j_call: TRBJ2-1; v_call: TRBV20-1; cdr3_aa: CSAPGGLNEQFF
j_call: TRBJ2-7; v_call: TRBV6-1; cdr3_aa: CASRVTGGLNEQYF
j_call: TRBJ2-3; v_call: TRBV28; cdr3_aa: CASSLWLAGGPKDTQYF
j_call: TRBJ1-4; v_call: TRBV11-3; cdr3_aa: CASSPDRNEKLFF
j_call: TRBJ2-3; v_call: TRBV7-8; cdr3_aa: CASSLVTGTGPTDTQYF
j_call: TRBJ2-2; v_call: TRBV5-1; cdr3_aa: CASSWTSGSPNTGELFF
j_call: TRBJ1-2; v_call: TRBV6-1; cdr3_aa: CASSLNDNYGYTF
j_call: TRBJ2-5; v_call: TRBV24-1; cdr3_aa: CATSGFPGRTYQETQYF
j_call: TRBJ2-7; v_call: TRBV11-2; cdr3_aa: CASSPGSGGRIYEQYF
j_call: TRBJ2-2; v_call: TRBV9; cdr3_aa: CASSITPNTGELFF
j_call: TRBJ2-4; v_call: TRBV5-6; cdr3_aa: CASSLGAEAKNIQYF
j_call: TRBJ2-7; v_call: TRBV6-1; cdr3_aa: CASSLTGTLSYEQYF
j_call: TRBJ2-7; v_call: TRBV11-1; cdr3_aa: CASSLLRGTGSEQYF
j_call: TRBJ2-1; v_call: TRBV20-1; cdr3_aa: CSARDKLGLAGVEQFF
j_call: TRBJ2-7; v_call: TRBV7-9; cdr3_aa: CASSSSDRVYEQYF
j_call: TRBJ2-7; v_call: TRBV2; cdr3_aa: CASSEAPRQGRYEQYF
j_call: TRBJ2-3; v_call: TRBV7-2; cdr3_aa: CASSSASGRAVETQYF
j_call: TRBJ2-2; v_call: TRBV29-1; cdr3_aa: CSVRSPGGTGELFF
j_call: TRBJ2-3; v_call: TRBV13; cdr3_aa: CASSLPWTGSTDTQYF
j_call: TRBJ2-3; v_call: TRBV11-1; cdr3_aa: CASSSPGGLAADTQYF
j_call: TRBJ2-1; v_call: TRBV5-6; cdr3_aa: CASSLTSGRPHLLYNEQFF
j_call: TRBJ1-1; v_call: TRBV29-1; cdr3_aa: CSVEVRGWDTEAFF
j_call: TRBJ1-2; v_call: TRBV12-5; cdr3_aa: CASGPQNYGYTF
j_call: TRBJ2-5; v_call: TRBV12-3/TRBV12-4; cdr3_aa: CASRTGASGRPVHQYF
j_call: TRBJ2-7; v_call: TRBV20-1; cdr3_aa: CSARVGGGKRYYEQYF
j_call: TRBJ1-5; v_call: TRBV3-1; cdr3_aa: CASSQDLGPAGQPQHF
j_call: TRBJ2-3; v_call: TRBV7-9; cdr3_aa: CASSLELTGTNTDTQYF
j_call: TRBJ2-3; v_call: TRBV5-1; cdr3_aa: CASSLTRVGTDTQYF
j_call: TRBJ2-7; v_call: TRBV5-1; cdr3_aa: CASGAGTGGFEQYF
j_call: TRBJ1-4; v_call: TRBV20-1; cdr3_aa: CSATDRISNEKLFF